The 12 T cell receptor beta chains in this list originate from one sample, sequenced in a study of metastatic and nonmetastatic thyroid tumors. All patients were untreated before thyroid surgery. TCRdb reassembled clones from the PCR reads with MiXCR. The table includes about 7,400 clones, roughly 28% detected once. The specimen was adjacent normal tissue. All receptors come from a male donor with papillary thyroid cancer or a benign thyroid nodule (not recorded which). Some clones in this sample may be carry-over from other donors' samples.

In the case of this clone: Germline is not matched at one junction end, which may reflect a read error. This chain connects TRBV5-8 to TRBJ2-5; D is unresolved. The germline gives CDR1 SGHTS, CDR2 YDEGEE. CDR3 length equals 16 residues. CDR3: CASSPWGSSEQETQHF. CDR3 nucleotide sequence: TGTGCCAGCAGCCCTTGGGGTAGCTCGGAGCAAGAGACCCAGCACTTC.

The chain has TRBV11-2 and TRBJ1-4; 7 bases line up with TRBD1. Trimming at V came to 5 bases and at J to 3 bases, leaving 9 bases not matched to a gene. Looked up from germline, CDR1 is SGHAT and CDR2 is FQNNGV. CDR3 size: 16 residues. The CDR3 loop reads CASSPRQGLANEKLFF. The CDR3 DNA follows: TGTGCCAGCAGCCCCCGACAGGGCCTCGCTAATGAAAAACTGTTTTTT.

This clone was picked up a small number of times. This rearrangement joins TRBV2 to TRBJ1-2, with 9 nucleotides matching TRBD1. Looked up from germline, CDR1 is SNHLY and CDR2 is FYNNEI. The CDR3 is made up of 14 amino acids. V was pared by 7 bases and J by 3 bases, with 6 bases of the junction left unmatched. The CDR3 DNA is TGTGCCAGCATCCCGGGACAGGGAGACTATGGCTACACCTTC. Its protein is CASIPGQGDYGYTF.

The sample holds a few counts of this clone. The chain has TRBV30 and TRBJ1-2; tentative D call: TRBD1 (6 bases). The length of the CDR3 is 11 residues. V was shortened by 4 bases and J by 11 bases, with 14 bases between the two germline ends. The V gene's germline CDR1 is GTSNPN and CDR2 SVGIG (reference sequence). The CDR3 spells CAWKIPGAYTF. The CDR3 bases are TGTGCCTGGAAGATTCCAGGGGCGTACACCTTC.

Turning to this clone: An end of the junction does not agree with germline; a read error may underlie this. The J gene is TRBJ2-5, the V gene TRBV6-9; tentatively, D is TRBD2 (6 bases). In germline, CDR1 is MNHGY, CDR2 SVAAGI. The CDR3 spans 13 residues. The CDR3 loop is CDSSYREQEIQYF. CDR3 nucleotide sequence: TGTGACAGCAGTTACCGGGAGCAAGAGATCCAGTACTTC.

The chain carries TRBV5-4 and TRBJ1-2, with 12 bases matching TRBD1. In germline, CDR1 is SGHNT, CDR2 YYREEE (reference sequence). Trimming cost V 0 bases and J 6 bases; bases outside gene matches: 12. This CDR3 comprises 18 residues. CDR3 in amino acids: CASSLGVSPGQGADGYTF. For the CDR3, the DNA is TGTGCCAGCAGCTTGGGGGTGTCGCCGGGACAGGGGGCTGATGGCTACACCTTC.

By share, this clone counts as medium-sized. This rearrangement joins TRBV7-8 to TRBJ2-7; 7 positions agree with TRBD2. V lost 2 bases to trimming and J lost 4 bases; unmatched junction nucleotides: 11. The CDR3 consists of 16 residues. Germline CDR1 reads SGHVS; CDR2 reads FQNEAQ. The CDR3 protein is CASSLNVGGRTYEQYF. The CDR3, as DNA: TGTGCCAGCAGCTTAAACGTGGGCGGGAGAACGTACGAGCAGTACTTC.

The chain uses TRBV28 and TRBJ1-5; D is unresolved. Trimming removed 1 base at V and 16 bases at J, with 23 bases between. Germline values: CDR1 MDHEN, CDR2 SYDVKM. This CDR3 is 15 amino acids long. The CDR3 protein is CASSLSRARNQPQHF. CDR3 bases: TGTGCCAGCAGTTTATCTCGGGCAAGAAATCAGCCACAACATTTT.

The CDR3 nucleotides are TGTGCCAGTACACAGGTCTCTGGAAACACCATATATTTT. Its protein product is CASTQVSGNTIYF. The genes are TRBV19 and TRBJ1-3; D might be TRBD1 (5 bases). From germline, CDR1 is LNHDA and CDR2 SQIVND (reference sequence). V gave up 7 bases and J gave up 0 bases, with 7 bases separating them. This CDR3 is 13 amino acids long.

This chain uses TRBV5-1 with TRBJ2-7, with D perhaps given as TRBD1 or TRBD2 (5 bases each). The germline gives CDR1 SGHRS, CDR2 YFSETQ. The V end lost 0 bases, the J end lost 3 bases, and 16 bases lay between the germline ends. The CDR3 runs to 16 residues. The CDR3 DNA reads TGCGCCAGCAGCTTGGGGAACCGGGACGGTAACTACGAGCAGTACTTC. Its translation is CASSLGNRDGNYEQYF.

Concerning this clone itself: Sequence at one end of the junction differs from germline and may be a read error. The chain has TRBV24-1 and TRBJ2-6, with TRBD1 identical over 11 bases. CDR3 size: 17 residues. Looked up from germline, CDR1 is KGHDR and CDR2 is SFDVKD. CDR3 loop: CATGTGGMLSGANVLIF. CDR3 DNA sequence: TGTGCCACGGGGACAGGGGGAATGCTCTCTGGGGCCAACGTCCTGATTTTC.

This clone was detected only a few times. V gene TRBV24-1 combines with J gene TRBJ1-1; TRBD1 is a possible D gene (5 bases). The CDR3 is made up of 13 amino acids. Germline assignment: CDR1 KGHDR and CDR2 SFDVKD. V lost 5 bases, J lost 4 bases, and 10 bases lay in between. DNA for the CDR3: TGTGCCACCAGTGCCGGAGGGACCACTGAAGCTTTCTTT. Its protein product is CATSAGGTTEAFF.